This TCR beta chain was captured in a study of post-analysis software for immune sequencing data. Study-wide background: Relapsing-remitting, secondary progressive and progressive-relapsing multiple sclerosis courses were included. Study findings and constraints: Four to six TRBV segments were significantly more frequent in patients than in controls. TRBV5-6, TRBV5-1 and TRBV20-1 were among these segments. Normalized Chao1 diversity was significantly lower in multiple sclerosis patients than in controls.

As for this clonotype: What it recognizes is unknown.

This CDR3 is built from 15 residues. The germline gives CDR1 KGHSY, CDR2 FQNENV. V lost 3 bases and J 2 bases, leaving 11 bases between the germline ends. The authors incorporated unique molecular identifiers into the TCR beta cDNA libraries. Researchers reported 400,000 to 550,000 cDNA molecules coming from roughly 0.93 to 9.6 million T cells. MiXCR was run by TCRdb on the PCR reads, yielding one entry per CDR3 protein. In the table there are about 540,000 distinct CDR3 sequences, approximately 34% of which are singletons. The TCR originated in a girl aged 2-17 years with multiple sclerosis. The J gene is TRBJ1-5, the V gene TRBV16, with a weak D call TRBD1 (5 bases). Sequencing was carried out using blood. The CDR3 coding sequence is TGTGCCAGCAGCCAGTGGGGCCAGGGCAATCAGCCCCAGCATTTT. This translates into CASSQWGQGNQPQHF.